The present TCR beta chain was sequenced within a study of identical twins. General study results and limits: Zero-insertion analyses might be partly confounded by invariant T cells like MAIT and iNKT.

Unique molecular identifiers were in the cDNA, with template-switch universal primer binding. TCRdb re-analysed the 5' RACE reads in MiXCR, keeping a single row per CDR3 protein. The table lists about 690,000 distinct CDR3 sequences, 21% of them singletons. About this clonotype: Antigen: not known.

V was pared by 6 bases and J by 1 base, with 6 bases of the junction left unmatched. The CDR3 sequence is 14 residues long. CDR1 and CDR2 from the germline V gene are MNHEY and SMNVEV (reference sequence). This sample also appeared in a second study, on T cells expressing NK-cell markers.

V is TRBV27 and J is TRBJ2-7, with TRBD1 matching 7 bases. Sequencing used PBMCs. The TCR comes from a woman aged 18-29 years in good health. Written as DNA, the CDR3 is TGTGCCAGCAGGCGACAGGGTTTGTCCTACGAGCAGTACTTC. Its translation is CASRRQGLSYEQYF.